The 19 T cell receptor beta chains reported below all come from one sample, sequenced in a study of blood T cell repertoires in COVID-19. Using immunoSEQ multiplex PCR, the repertoire was profiled, and TCRdb retains in-frame clones only, with some absent. Here the sample spans under 300,000 clones, about three quarters being singletons. The material sequenced was peripheral blood. Receptors were obtained from a woman of 80 years or more with acute or convalescent COVID-19.

This clone was counted between two and nine times. This chain links TRBV19 with TRBJ1-5; TRBD1 is a possible D gene (6 bases). Germline-derived CDR1 and CDR2 are LNHDA and SQIVND (reference sequence). Trimming removed 7 bases from V and 3 bases from J, with 19 bases in between. This CDR3 is built from 16 residues. The CDR3 protein is CASTREGVSYNQPQHF. CDR3 in DNA: TGTGCCAGTACCCGGGAGGGGGTGTCCTACAATCAGCCCCAGCATTTT.

The chain carries TRBV6-5 and TRBJ1-4; D is undetermined. Germline values: CDR1 MNHEY, CDR2 SVGAGI. The CDR3 consists of 16 residues. V lost 0 bases and J lost 4, with 12 bases in between. CDR3 protein: CASSYSPRTLNEKLFF. DNA of the CDR3: TGTGCCAGCAGTTACTCACCCAGAACCCTTAATGAAAAACTGTTTTTT.

V gene TRBV11-2 combines with J gene TRBJ1-1; D perhaps matches TRBD1 (5 bases). The germline V gene has CDR1 SGHAT and CDR2 FQNNGV. V was pared by 6 bases and J by 1 base, with 18 bases between. This CDR3 is built from 16 residues. CDR3 loop: CASRSGTGWGNTEAFF. CDR3 sequence (DNA): TGTGCCAGCAGGAGCGGGACTGGCTGGGGGAACACTGAAGCTTTCTTT.

The chain combines TRBV11-2 with TRBJ1-2, with 8 bases that match TRBD1. This CDR3 is 16 amino acids long. Germline values: CDR1 SGHAT, CDR2 FQNNGV. V gave up 7 bases and J gave up 0 bases; unmatched junction bases: 10. CDR3: CASNQDLDRANYGYTF. The CDR3 coding sequence is TGTGCCAGCAACCAGGACTTGGACAGGGCTAACTATGGCTACACCTTC.

The CDR3 is CASSSLGGQGGVNTEAFF. DNA of the CDR3: TGCGCCAGCAGCTCCCTTGGTGGACAGGGAGGGGTGAACACTGAAGCTTTCTTT. This rearrangement joins TRBV5-1 to TRBJ1-1; 8 nucleotides align to TRBD1. This CDR3 comprises 18 residues. J was trimmed by 0 bases and V by 3 bases; bases with no gene match: 13. Germline lookup yields CDR1 SGHRS and CDR2 YFSETQ.

With respect to this clone: Other DNA sequences in the sample encode the same CDR3. This chain joins TRBV12-3 or TRBV12-4 and TRBJ1-2; 7 bases are a match to TRBD1. CDR3 length equals 13 residues. Germline trimming cut 5 bases from V and 1 base from J; bases unmatched to any gene: 1. The CDR3 region is CASSRQGNYGYTF. The CDR3 nucleotides read TGTGCCAGCAGTAGACAGGGTAACTATGGCTACACCTTC.

V and J are TRBV7-3 and TRBJ1-2, with a weak D call TRBD1 (5 bases). V dropped 4 bases and J dropped 1 base, with 13 bases sitting between them. The CDR3 length is 15 residues. Germline CDR1 SGHTA, CDR2 FQGTGA. Here the CDR3 reads CASSSRPGGNYGYTF. The DNA of the CDR3 is TGTGCCAGCAGCTCCCGTCCCGGGGGTAACTATGGCTACACCTTC. The full variable domain, its missing parts supplied by reference TRBV7-3 and TRBJ1-2, is GAGVSQTPSNKVTEKGKYVELRCDPISGHTALYWYRQSLGQGPEFLIYFQGTGAADDSGLPNDRFFAVRPEGSVSTLKIQRTERGDSAVYLCASSSRPGGNYGYTFGSGTRLTVV.

This clone came up a few times. The rearrangement uses TRBV14 and TRBJ1-2; D uncertain. This CDR3 has 14 residues. Trimming shortened V by 0 bases and J by 4 bases, and 9 bases separated the two germline ends. CDR1 is SGHDN, CDR2 FVKESK, per germline. The CDR3 DNA reads TGTGCCAGCAGCCAAGAGCACAGCCTCTATGGCTACACCTTC. Its protein product is CASSQEHSLYGYTF.

The chain carries TRBV5-1 and TRBJ2-5, with 7 bases matching TRBD1. V lost 2 bases, J lost 7 bases, and 11 bases stayed unmatched. CDR3 size: 15 residues. CDR1 and CDR2 from the germline V gene are SGHRS and YFSETQ. The CDR3 nucleotides are TGCGCCAGCAGCTTAACAGGGGCCGGTGGTGGGACCCAGTACTTC. Translating gives CASSLTGAGGGTQYF.

The chain links TRBV6-1 to TRBJ2-6; no clear D. The CDR3 runs 15 residues. Germline CDR1 is MNHNS and CDR2 is SASEGT. Trimming pared 2 bases from V and 3 bases from J, leaving 8 bases between. Here the CDR3 DNA reads TGTGCCAGCAGTGAATCATCGGTTGGGGCCAACGTCCTGACTTTC. The encoded protein is CASSESSVGANVLTF.

The rearrangement uses TRBV2 and TRBJ1-6; no clear D. Deletions cut 10 bases from V and 4 bases from J, with 14 bases between. CDR3 length: 14 amino acids. Germline V gives CDR1 SNHLY, CDR2 FYNNEI. CDR3 bases: TGTGCCACCACCTCGACGGGGTATAATTCACCCCTCCACTTT. Translation: CATTSTGYNSPLHF. The entire variable domain, with the rest obtained from reference TRBV2 and TRBJ1-6, is as follows: EPEVTQTPSHQVTQMGQEVILRCVPISNHLYFYWYRQILGQKVEFLVSFYNNEISEKSEIFDDQFSVERPDGSNFTLKIRSTKLEDSAMYFCATTSTGYNSPLHFGNGTRLTVT.

This chain uses TRBV6-1 with TRBJ1-4; D is undetermined. From germline, CDR1 is MNHNS and CDR2 SASEGT. V was clipped by 0 bases and J by 0 bases, with 5 bases between them. CDR3 length equals 15 residues. CDR3: CASSEAGPTNEKLFF. The DNA of the CDR3 is TGTGCCAGCAGTGAAGCTGGGCCAACTAATGAAAAACTGTTTTTT.

The sample holds a few counts of this clone. The V and J genes are TRBV18 and TRBJ1-4, with a weak D call TRBD1 (5 bases). The CDR3 covers 13 residues. V dropped 2 bases and J dropped 6 bases, with 7 bases sitting between them. Looked up from germline, CDR1 is KGHSH and CDR2 is LQKENI. CDR3 nucleotides: TGTGCCAGCTCACCAGGGGCGGATGAAAAACTGTTTTTT. Translation: CASSPGADEKLFF.

This rearrangement joins TRBV7-8 to TRBJ1-2; 7 nucleotides align to TRBD1. The V gene's germline CDR1 is SGHVS and CDR2 FQNEAQ. The length of the CDR3 is 18 residues. J lost 1 base, V lost 3 bases, and 14 bases had no gene match. CDR3: CASSFARGGTANNYGYTF. For the CDR3, the DNA is TGTGCCAGCAGCTTTGCCCGGGGTGGGACAGCAAATAACTATGGCTACACCTTC.

The chain joins TRBV3-1 (or the pseudogene TRBV3-2) to TRBJ2-4; D possibly corresponds to TRBD1 (7 bases). The CDR3 spans 15 residues. From germline, CDR1 is LGHDT and CDR2 YNNKEL (reference sequence). V lost 2 bases, J lost 4 bases, and 12 bases lay in between. CDR3 bases: TGTGCCAGCAGCCAATTGACAGGGAGGAAAAACATTCAGTACTTC. Translated: CASSQLTGRKNIQYF.

V and J are TRBV28 and TRBJ1-6, with D unresolved. CDR3 length: 14 amino acids. Germline CDR1 MDHEN, CDR2 SYDVKM. V was shortened by 3 bases and J by 14 bases, with 17 bases between the two germline ends. The CDR3 sequence is CASSFGQRLGTLHF. The CDR3 DNA reads TGTGCCAGCAGTTTTGGGCAGAGGCTCGGGACCCTCCACTTT.

The V gene is TRBV4-1, the J gene TRBJ2-7; TRBD1 aligns across 8 bases. Germline V CDR1 and CDR2: MGHRA, YSYEKL. CDR3 length: 18 residues. The V segment lost 0 bases and the J segment 5 bases; nucleotides outside the gene matches: 15. CDR3 DNA sequence: TGCGCCAGCAGCCAAGACGGTCCACTCAGGACAGGGATCAACGAGCAGTACTTC. Translation gives CASSQDGPLRTGINEQYF.

V and J are TRBV7-9 and TRBJ2-3; D not certain. The V and J ends lost 5 bases and 3 bases respectively, with 6 bases between them. Germline V gives CDR1 SEHNR, CDR2 FQNEAQ (reference sequence). This CDR3 has 12 amino acids. The CDR3 coding sequence is TGTGCCAGCAGCCCCCGGACAGATACGCAGTATTTT. It codes for CASSPRTDTQYF. Complete variable domain (other parts from reference TRBV7-9 and TRBJ2-3): DTGVSQNPRHKITKRGQNVTFRCDPISEHNRLYWYRQTLGQGPEFLTYFQNEAQLEKSRLLSDRFSAERPKGSFSTLEIQRTEQGDSAMYLCASSPRTDTQYFGPGTRLTVL.

The chain is built from TRBV14 and TRBJ2-7, with TRBD2 as a possible D gene (6 bases). The length of the CDR3 is 15 residues. Germline loops: CDR1 SGHDN, CDR2 FVKESK. Trimming took 0 bases from V and 8 from J, leaving 17 bases between them. The CDR3, as DNA: TGTGCCAGCAGCCAAGACGGCCGGGGGACGGCTAAGCAGTACTTC. This codes for CASSQDGRGTAKQYF. The full variable domain, completed using reference TRBV14 and TRBJ2-7, is EAGVTQFPSHSVIEKGQTVTLRCDPISGHDNLYWYRRVMGKEIKFLLHFVKESKQDESGMPNNRFLAERTGGTYSTLKVQPAELEDSGVYFCASSQDGRGTAKQYFGPGTRLTVT.